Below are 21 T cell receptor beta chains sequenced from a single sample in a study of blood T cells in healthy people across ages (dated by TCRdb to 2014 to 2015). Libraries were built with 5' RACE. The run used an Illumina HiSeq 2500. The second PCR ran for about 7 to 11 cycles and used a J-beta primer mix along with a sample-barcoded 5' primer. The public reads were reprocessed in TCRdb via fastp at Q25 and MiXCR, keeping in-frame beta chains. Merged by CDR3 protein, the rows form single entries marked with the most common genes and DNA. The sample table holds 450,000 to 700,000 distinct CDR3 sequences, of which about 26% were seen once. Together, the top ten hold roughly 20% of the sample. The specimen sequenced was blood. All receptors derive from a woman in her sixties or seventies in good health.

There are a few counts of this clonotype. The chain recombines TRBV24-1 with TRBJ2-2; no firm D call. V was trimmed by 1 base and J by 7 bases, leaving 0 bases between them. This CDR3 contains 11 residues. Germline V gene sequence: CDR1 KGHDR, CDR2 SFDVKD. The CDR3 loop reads CATSDFGELFF. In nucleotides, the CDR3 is TGTGCCACCAGTGATTTCGGGGAGCTGTTTTTT.

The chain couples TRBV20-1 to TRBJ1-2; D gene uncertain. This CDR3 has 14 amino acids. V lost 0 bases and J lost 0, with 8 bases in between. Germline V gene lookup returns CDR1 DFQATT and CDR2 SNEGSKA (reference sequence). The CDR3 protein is CSARDSIPNYGYTF. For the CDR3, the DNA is TGCAGTGCTAGAGATAGTATTCCTAACTATGGCTACACCTTC.

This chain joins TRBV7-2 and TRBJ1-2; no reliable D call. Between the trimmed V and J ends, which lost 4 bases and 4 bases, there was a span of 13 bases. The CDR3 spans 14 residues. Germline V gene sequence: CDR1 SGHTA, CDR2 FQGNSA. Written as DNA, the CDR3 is TGTGCCAGCAGCTCCGGACCCTCTAGCTATGGCTACACCTTC. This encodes CASSSGPSSYGYTF.

CDR3 sequence reads: CASSPPSAPNYGYTF. The CDR3 region has the DNA TGTGCCAGCTCACCACCATCAGCTCCTAACTATGGCTACACCTTC. This chain links TRBV18 with TRBJ1-2; no definite D call. The CDR3 extends over 15 amino acids. CDR1 is KGHSH and CDR2 is LQKENI in the germline V gene. V lost 0 bases, J lost 0 bases, and 8 bases lay in between.

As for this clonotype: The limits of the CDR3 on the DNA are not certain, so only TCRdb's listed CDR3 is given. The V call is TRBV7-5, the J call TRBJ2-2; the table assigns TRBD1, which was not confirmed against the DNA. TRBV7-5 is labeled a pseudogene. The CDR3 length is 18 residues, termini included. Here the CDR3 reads CISVPEVSAGHRTGELFF.

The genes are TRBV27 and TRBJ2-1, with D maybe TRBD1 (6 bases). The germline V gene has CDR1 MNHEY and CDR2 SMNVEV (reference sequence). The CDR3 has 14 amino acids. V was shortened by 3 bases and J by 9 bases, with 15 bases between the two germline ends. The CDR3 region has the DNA TGTGCCAGCAGTTTCTCCCGGGACACGAGTGAGCAGTTCTTC. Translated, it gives CASSFSRDTSEQFF.

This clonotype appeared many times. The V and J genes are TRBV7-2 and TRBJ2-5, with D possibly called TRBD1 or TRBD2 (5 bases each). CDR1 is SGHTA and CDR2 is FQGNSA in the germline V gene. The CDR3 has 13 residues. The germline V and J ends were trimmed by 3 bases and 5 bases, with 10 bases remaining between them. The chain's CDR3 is CASSFLGTETQYF. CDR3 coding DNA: TGTGCCAGCAGCTTCTTAGGGACGGAGACCCAGTACTTC.

The CDR3 here is CASSLDTTDTQYF. The CDR3 DNA follows: TGTGCCAGCAGCTTAGACACCACAGATACGCAGTATTTT. This chain uses TRBV7-9 with TRBJ2-3; D unclear. Germline V lookup: CDR1 SEHNR, CDR2 FQNEAQ (reference sequence). Trimming removed 1 base from V and 2 bases from J, with 4 bases in between. This CDR3 is built from 13 residues.

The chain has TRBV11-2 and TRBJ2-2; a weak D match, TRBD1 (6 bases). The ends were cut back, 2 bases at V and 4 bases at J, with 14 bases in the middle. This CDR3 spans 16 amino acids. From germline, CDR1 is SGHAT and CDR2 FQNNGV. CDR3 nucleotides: TGTGCCAGCAGCTTAAATACCGGGGACATCACCGGGGAGCTGTTTTTT. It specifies CASSLNTGDITGELFF. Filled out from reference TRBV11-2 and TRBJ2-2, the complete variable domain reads EAGVAQSPRYKIIEKRQSVAFWCNPISGHATLYWYQQILGQGPKLLIQFQNNGVVDDSQLPKDRFSAERLKGVDSTLKIQPAKLEDSAVYLCASSLNTGDITGELFFGEGSRLTVL.

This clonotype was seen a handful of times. CDR3 DNA: TGCAGTGCTAGAGCGGTTGGAGGGGCCTATGGCTACACCTTC. Protein product: CSARAVGGAYGYTF. The genes are TRBV20-1 and TRBJ1-2, with D perhaps TRBD1 (5 bases). CDR3 size: 14 residues. The germline CDR1 and CDR2 sequences are DFQATT and SNEGSKA (reference sequence). V was cut by 1 base and J by 4 bases, with 13 bases left in between.

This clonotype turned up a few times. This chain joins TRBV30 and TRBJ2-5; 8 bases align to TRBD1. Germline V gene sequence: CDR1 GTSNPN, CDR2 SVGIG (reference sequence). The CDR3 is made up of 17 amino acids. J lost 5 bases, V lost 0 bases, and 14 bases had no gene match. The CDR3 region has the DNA TGTGCCTGGAGTGTACGTTCCCGGGCAGGGGGCGGGGAGACCCAGTACTTC. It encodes CAWSVRSRAGGGETQYF.

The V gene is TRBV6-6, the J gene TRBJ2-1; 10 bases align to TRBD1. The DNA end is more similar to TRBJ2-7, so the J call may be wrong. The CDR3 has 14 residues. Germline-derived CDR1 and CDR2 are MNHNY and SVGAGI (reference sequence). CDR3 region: CASSYGDRGYEQYF. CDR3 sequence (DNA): TGTGCCAGCAGTTACGGGGACAGGGGCTACGAGCAGTACTTC.

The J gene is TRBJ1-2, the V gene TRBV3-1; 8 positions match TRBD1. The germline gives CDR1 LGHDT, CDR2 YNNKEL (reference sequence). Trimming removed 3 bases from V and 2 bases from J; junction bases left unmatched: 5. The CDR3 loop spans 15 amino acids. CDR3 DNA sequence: TGTGCCAGCAGCCAGCGGGACAGGTCAAACTATGGCTACACCTTC. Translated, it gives CASSQRDRSNYGYTF.

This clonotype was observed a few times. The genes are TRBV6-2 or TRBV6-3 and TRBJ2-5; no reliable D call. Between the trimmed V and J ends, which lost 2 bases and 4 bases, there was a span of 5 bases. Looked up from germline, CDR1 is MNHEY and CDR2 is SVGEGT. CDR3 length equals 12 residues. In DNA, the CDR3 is TGTGCCAGCAGTTACAGGGTAGAGACCCAGTACTTC. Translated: CASSYRVETQYF.

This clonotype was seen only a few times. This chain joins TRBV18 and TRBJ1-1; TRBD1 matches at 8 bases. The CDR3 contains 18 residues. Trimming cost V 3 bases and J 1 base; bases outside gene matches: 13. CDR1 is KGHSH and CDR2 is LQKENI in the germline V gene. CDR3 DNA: TGTGCCAGCTCACCCAATCGACAGGGGATGGGAACGAACACTGAAGCTTTCTTT. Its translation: CASSPNRQGMGTNTEAFF.

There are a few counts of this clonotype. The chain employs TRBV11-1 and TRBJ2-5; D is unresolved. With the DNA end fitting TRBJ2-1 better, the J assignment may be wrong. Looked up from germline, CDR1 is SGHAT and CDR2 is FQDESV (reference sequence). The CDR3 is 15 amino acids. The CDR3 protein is CASSARNSLYNEQFF. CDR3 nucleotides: TGTGCCAGCAGCGCGAGAAACTCCCTTTACAATGAGCAGTTCTTC.

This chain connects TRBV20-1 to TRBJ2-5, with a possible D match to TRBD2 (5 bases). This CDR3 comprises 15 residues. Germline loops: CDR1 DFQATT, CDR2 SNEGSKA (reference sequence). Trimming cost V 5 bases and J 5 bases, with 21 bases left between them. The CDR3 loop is CSAQRTGWLGETQYF. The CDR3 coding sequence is TGCAGTGCTCAACGGACGGGGTGGTTGGGGGAGACCCAGTACTTC.

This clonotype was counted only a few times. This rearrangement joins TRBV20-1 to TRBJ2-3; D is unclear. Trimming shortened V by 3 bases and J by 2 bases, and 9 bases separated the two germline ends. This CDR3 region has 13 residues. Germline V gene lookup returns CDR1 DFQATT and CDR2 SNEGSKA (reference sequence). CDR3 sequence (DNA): TGCAGTGCTAGGCAGCAGACCACAGATACGCAGTATTTT. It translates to CSARQQTTDTQYF.

The CDR3 region is CASSVDLLGYTF. The CDR3 DNA reads as TGTGCCAGCAGCGTTGACCTCCTTGGCTACACCTTC. The chain couples TRBV7-9 to TRBJ1-2, with D unresolved. The ends were cut back, 5 bases at V and 7 bases at J, with 11 bases in the middle. The germline V gene encodes CDR1 SEHNR and CDR2 FQNEAQ (reference sequence). The CDR3 loop spans 12 amino acids.

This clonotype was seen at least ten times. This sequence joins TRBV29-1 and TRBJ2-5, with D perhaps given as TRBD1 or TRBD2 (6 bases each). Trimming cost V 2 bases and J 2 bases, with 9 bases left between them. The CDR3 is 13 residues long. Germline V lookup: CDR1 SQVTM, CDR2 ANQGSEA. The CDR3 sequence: CSVERGAQETQYF. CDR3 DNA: TGCAGCGTTGAAAGGGGGGCACAAGAGACCCAGTACTTC.

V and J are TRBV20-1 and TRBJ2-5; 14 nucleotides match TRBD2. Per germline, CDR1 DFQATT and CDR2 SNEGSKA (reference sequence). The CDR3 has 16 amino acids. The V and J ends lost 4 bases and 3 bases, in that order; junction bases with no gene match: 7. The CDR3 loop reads CSATPPGLAGEETQYF. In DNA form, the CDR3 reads TGCAGTGCTACCCCGCCGGGACTAGCGGGGGAAGAGACCCAGTACTTC.